The sequence of this T cell receptor (beta chain) was determined in a study of blood T cells in healthy people across ages (dated by TCRdb to the mid-2010s). Regarding the research as a whole: In model experiments, template switching captured roughly one uniquely barcoded TCR beta cDNA molecule for every two T cells. Donors were grouped into four age groups: young (average roughly 17 years), middle-aged (under 40), aged (around 56) and long-lived (about 89). Two additional independent replicas of 1 million unique cDNA reads from the same blood draw were analyzed for two donors (one aged 18 to 30 and one aged 80 or older). To avoid experimental bias, donors of different ages were randomly spread across the sequencing lanes. Age-related changes in TCR beta repertoire diversity were measured in the study by deep sequencing normalized with unique cDNA molecular identifiers. Summary of the overall study and its limitations: Since profiling was done on bulk unsorted PBMCs, naive and antigen-experienced compartments could not be conclusively compared. Compared with the aged group, the long-lived group had more naive CD4+ T cells, fewer expanded clones and increased TCR diversity, a pattern suggesting age selection. A strong correlation was found between observed TCR beta diversity and the percentage of naive T cells measured by flow cytometry. Observed TCR beta diversity per million T cells fell roughly linearly with age, and a significant reduction was already apparent by age about 38. Estimates of total diversity based on one million sequenced T cells were regarded as lower bounds and as underestimates. Because the CMV infection status of the donors was unknown, age-related changes in expanded clonotypes may potentially have been confounded.

The donors were some 36 Caucasian individuals from Russia, aged roughly 6 to 90 years, who were systemically healthy. About 10 milliliters of peripheral blood were drawn from each donor into EDTA-treated Vacutainer tubes. PBMCs were isolated by Ficoll-Paque density-gradient centrifugation, with at least 6.5 million obtained per sample. Trizol reagent was used to extract total RNA from PBMCs, with at least 6 micrograms per sample. Naive CD45RAhigh/CD27high T cell percentages were measured by flow cytometry on a PBMC aliquot from every donor. This clonotype was found a few times. Its antigen has not been determined. Qualities for individual bases were not recorded, and no much larger clone is one base off. The CDR3, cysteine through phenylalanine, is 14 amino acids long. Here the CDR3 DNA is all that survives: 42 bases in frame from base 1. In the germline V gene, CDR1 corresponds to SNHLY and CDR2 to FYNNEI. V sheds 3 bases and J sheds 2 bases, leaving 11 bases between their ends.

Libraries came from 5' RACE. The sample was run on an Illumina HiSeq 2500. A second roughly 6 to 12 cycle PCR used a sample-barcoded 5' primer and a J-beta primer mix. A unique molecular identifier was introduced onto each TCR beta cDNA molecule by a template-switch 5' adaptor carrying 12 random nucleotides. At least 3 million CDR3-containing paired-end reads were obtained from each sample. The Mint cDNA synthesis kit, primed by a TRBC-specific oligonucleotide, was used to synthesize first-strand cDNA from all RNA. All cDNA was treated with uracil-DNA glycosylase and then went through a first 18-cycle PCR with the universal primers M1SS and BC2_uni_R. Per the authors' processing: For normalization, 1 million high-quality reads were randomly selected from each sample, with every read carrying a distinct molecular identifier. Reads sharing molecular identifiers were discarded rather than binned into consensus sequences. MiTCR, run with a Q25 quality threshold and the strictest error-elimination algorithm, handled CDR3 identification, clonotype clustering and error correction. A nonparametric unseen species model with Euler transformation was used to estimate a lower bound on total TCR beta diversity. Using fastp at Q25 and MiXCR, TCRdb reprocessed the public reads and kept productive beta chains. Rows merge per CDR3 protein into single entries with the most common DNA and genes. None of the V and J calls come from the authors' own analysis; TCRdb made them. Here the sample has under 1,000,000 distinct CDR3 sequences; 35% to 40% occur a single time. The top ten constitute 13% of the sample.

Sample: blood. This chain is built from TRBV2 and TRBJ2-7, with the D gene call left open. The TCR comes from a man aged 18 to 29 in good health. The sequenced DNA is TGTGCCAGCAGTGAGGTGGGCAGGACCTACGAGCAGTACTTC. The resulting protein is CASSEVGRTYEQYF.